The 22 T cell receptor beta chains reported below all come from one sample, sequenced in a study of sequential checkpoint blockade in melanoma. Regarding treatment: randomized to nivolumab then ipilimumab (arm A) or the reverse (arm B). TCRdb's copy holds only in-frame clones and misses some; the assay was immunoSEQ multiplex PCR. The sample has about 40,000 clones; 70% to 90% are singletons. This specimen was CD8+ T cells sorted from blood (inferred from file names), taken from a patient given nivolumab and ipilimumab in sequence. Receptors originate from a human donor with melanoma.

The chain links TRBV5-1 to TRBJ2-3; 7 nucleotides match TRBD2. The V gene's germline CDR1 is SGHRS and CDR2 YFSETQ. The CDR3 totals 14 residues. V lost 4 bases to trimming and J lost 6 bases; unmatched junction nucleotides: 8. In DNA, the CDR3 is TGCGCCAGCAGCGTCGCGGGAGTTCCGGATACGCAGTATTTT. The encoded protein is CASSVAGVPDTQYF.

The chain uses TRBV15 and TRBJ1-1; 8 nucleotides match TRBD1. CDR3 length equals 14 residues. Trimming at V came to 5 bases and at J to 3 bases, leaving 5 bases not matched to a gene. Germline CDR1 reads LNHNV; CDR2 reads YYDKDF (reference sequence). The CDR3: CATSGQGGYTEAFF. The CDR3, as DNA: TGTGCCACCAGCGGACAGGGTGGGTACACTGAAGCTTTCTTT.

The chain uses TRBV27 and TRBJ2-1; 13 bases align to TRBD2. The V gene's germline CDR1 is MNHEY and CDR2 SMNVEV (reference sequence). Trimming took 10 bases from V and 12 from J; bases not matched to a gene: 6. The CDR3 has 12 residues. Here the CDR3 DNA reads TGTGCCACCAGGACTAGCGGGAGTGGGCAGTTCTTC. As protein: CATRTSGSGQFF.

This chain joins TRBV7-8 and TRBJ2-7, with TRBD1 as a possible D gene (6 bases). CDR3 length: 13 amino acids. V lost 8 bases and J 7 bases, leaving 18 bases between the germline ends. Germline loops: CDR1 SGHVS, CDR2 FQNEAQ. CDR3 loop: CASSRQVVGEQYF. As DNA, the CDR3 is TGTGCCAGCTCCAGACAGGTGGTCGGGGAGCAGTACTTC.

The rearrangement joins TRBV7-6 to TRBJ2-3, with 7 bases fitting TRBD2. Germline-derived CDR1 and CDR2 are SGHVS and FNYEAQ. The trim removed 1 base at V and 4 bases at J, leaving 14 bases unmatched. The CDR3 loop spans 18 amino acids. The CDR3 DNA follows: TGTGCCAGCAGCTTAGTAGACGGTAGCGGGTCGGTCGCAGATACGCAGTATTTT. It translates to CASSLVDGSGSVADTQYF.

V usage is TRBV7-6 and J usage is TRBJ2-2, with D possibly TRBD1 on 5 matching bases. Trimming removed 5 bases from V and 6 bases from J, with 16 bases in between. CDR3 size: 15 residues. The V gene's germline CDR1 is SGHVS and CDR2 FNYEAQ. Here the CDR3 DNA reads TGTGCCAGCAGCCCAGCGATAGGGGCCCCCGGGGAGCTGTTTTTT. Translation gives CASSPAIGAPGELFF.

The CDR3 coding sequence is TGTGCCAGCAGCACTACAGGGGTCGAGCAGTTCTTC. This codes for CASSTTGVEQFF. The chain couples TRBV6-5 to TRBJ2-1; 7 bases are a match to TRBD1. J lost 10 bases, V lost 6 bases, and 6 bases had no gene match. Germline V lookup: CDR1 MNHEY, CDR2 SVGAGI. The CDR3 runs to 12 residues.

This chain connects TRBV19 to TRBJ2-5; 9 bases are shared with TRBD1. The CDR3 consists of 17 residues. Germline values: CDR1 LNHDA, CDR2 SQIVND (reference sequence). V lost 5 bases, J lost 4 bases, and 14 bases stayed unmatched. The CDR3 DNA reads TGTGCCAGTAGTTCACCGGGACAGGGCATTCTATCAGAGACCCAGTACTTC. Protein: CASSSPGQGILSETQYF.

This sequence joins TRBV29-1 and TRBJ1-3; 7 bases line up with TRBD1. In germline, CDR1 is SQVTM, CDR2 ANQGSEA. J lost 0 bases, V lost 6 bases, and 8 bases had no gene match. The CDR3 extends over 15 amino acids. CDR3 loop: CSVTGTEYSGNTIYF. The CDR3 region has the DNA TGCAGCGTCACCGGGACAGAGTACTCTGGAAACACCATATATTTT.

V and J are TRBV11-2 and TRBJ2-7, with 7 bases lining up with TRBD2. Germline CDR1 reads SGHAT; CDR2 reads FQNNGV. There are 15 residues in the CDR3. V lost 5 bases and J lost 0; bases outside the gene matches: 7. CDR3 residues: CASSPLGTTSYEQYF. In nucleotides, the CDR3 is TGTGCCAGCAGCCCGTTGGGGACTACCTCCTACGAGCAGTACTTC.

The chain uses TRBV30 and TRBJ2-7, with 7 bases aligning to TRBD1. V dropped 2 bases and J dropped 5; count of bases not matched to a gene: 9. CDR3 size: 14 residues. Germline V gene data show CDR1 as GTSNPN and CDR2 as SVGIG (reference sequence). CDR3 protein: CAWSLETGINEQYF. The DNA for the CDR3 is TGTGCCTGGAGTCTGGAGACAGGGATCAACGAGCAGTACTTC.

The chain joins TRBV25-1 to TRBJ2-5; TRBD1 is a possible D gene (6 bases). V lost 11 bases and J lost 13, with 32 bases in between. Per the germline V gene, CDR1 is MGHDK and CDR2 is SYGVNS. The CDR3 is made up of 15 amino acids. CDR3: CAWLFTGTRIMGVYF. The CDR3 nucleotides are TGTGCCTGGCTTTTCACCGGGACACGGATTATGGGAGTGTACTTC.

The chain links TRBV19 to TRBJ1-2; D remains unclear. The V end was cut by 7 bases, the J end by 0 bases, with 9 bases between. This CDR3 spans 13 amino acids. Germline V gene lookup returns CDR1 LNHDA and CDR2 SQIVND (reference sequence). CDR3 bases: TGTGCCAGTATTGGCGGAGCTAACTATGGCTACACCTTC. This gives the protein CASIGGANYGYTF.

As DNA, the CDR3 is TGTGCCAGTACGATTCGGCAGACAGAATATAGCAATCAGCCCCAGCATTTT. The encoded protein is CASTIRQTEYSNQPQHF. The rearrangement links TRBV19 to TRBJ1-5; the D gene is possibly TRBD1 (5 bases). This CDR3 contains 17 residues. The germline V gene encodes CDR1 LNHDA and CDR2 SQIVND (reference sequence). V was shortened by 7 bases and J by 0 bases, with 19 bases between the two germline ends. Together with reference TRBV19 and TRBJ1-5, the CDR3 gives the full variable domain: DGGITQSPKYLFRKEGQNVTLSCEQNLNHDAMYWYRQDPGQGLRLIYYSQIVNDFQKGDIAEGYSVSREKKESFPLTVTSAQKNPTAFYLCASTIRQTEYSNQPQHFGDGTRLSIL.

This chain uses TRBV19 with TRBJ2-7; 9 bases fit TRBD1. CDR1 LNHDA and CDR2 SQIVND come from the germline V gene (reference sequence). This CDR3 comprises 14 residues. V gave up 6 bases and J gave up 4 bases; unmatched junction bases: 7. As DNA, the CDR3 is TGTGCCAGTAGCCGCGGACAGGGGAGGTACGAGCAGTACGTC. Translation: CASSRGQGRYEQYV.

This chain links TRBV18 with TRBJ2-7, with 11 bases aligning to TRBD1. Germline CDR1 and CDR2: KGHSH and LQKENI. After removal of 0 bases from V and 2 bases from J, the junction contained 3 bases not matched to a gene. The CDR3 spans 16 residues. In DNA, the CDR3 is TGTGCCAGCTCACCACCTACGGGACAGGGGGCCTACGAGCAGTACTTC. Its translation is CASSPPTGQGAYEQYF.

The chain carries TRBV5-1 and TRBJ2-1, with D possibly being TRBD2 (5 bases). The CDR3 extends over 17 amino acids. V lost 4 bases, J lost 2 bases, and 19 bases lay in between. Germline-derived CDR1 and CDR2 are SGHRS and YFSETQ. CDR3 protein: CASSLRLRAGPYNEQFF. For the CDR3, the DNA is TGCGCCAGCAGCCTCCGTCTGCGGGCCGGACCCTACAATGAGCAGTTCTTC.

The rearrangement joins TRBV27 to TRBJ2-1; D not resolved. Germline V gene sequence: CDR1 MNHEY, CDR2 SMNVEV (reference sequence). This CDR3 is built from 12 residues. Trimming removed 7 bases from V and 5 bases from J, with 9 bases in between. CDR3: CASKNIHNEQFF. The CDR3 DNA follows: TGTGCCAGCAAGAACATTCACAATGAGCAGTTCTTC.

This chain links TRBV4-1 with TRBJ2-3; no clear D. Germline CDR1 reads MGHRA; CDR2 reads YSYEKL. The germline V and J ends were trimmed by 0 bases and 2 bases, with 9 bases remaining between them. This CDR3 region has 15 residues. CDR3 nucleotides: TGCGCCAGCAGCCAAGAATCCCGGTACACAGATACGCAGTATTTT. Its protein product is CASSQESRYTDTQYF.

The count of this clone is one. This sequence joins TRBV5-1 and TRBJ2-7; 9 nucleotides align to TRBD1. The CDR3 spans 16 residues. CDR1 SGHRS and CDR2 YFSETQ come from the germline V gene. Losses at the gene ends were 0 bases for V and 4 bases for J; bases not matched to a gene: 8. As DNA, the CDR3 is TGCGCCAGCAGCTTGGAAGCGGGGACAGGGTTTTACGAGCAGTACTTC. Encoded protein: CASSLEAGTGFYEQYF.

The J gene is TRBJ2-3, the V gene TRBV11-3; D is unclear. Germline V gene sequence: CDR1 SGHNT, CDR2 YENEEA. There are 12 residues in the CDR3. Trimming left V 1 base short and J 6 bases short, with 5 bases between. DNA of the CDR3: TGTGCCAGCAGCTTAGGTACTGATACGCAGTATTTT. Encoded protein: CASSLGTDTQYF.

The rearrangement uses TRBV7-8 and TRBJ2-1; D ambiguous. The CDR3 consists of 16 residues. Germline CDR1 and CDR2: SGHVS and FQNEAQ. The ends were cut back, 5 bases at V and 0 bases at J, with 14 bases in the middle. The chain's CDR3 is CASSPPSASSYNEQFF. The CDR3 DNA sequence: TGTGCCAGCAGCCCCCCTAGTGCCAGCTCCTACAATGAGCAGTTCTTC.